Presented here are 10 T cell receptor beta chains from one specimen sequenced in a study of T cell clonality in common variable immunodeficiency. Produced via immunoSEQ multiplex PCR; TCRdb's table is partial and in-frame only. This set yields some 53,000 clones and no singletons; the top ten hold 3% to 3.5%. The specimen was peripheral blood mononuclear cells. These receptors were obtained from a person aged 18 to 70 in good health.

This clone was observed many times. CDR3 in amino acids: CASSLEGGVTQYF. The covered CDR3 bases are TGTGCCAGCAGCTTAGAGGGGGGAGTGACC. This chain joins TRBV11-3 and TRBJ2-5; the D gene is possibly TRBD2 (6 bases). The read ends 3 residues before the CDR3 terminus; that terminus is restored from the germline J gene. Germline V gene data show CDR1 as SGHNT and CDR2 as YENEEA. V was pared by 0 bases and J by 7 bases, with 9 bases between. This CDR3 spans 13 amino acids.

This clone was counted many times. The read is 3 residues too short to cover the CDR3 end, so that end is filled in from the germline J gene. The chain is built from TRBV2 and TRBJ2-2; TRBD2 aligns across 11 bases. The junction had 3 bases not matched to a gene; V was cut back by 5 bases and J by 4 bases. CDR1 is SNHLY and CDR2 is FYNNEI in the germline V gene. This CDR3 spans 15 amino acids. CDR3 loop: CASSSGLAVTGELFF. The sequenced CDR3 bases are TGTGCCAGCAGTTCGGGACTAGCGGTCACCGGGGAG.

Partial CDR3 DNA: TGCAGTGCTAGAGATCGGAAAAGGGGGCGCCTCGCCGAG. It encodes CSARDRKRGRLAE. The complete CDR3 sequence is CSARDRKRGRLAEQYF. The rearrangement joins TRBV20-1 to TRBJ2-7; 7 nucleotides align to TRBD1. The read ends 3 residues early relative to the CDR3; the germline J gene fills the gap. The CDR3 covers 16 residues. The V gene's germline CDR1 is DFQATT and CDR2 SNEGSKA (reference sequence). The V gene end was trimmed by 0 bases and the J gene end by 6 bases; junction bases not matched to a gene: 14.

This clone has only a few counts. Read sequence stops 3 residues before the CDR3 end, and the germline J gene provides the missing end. The J gene is TRBJ2-2, the V gene TRBV7-2; TRBD2 agrees at 8 bases. Germline CDR1 SGHTA, CDR2 FQGNSA. This CDR3 is 15 amino acids long. CDR3 DNA (partial): TGTGCCAGCAGTCCTAGCGGGTCCAACGGTGAAAAG. Translation gives CASSPSGSNGEK. The whole CDR3 protein reads CASSPSGSNGEKLFF.

The sample holds many counts of this clone. The CDR3 extends 3 residues past the end of the read, so its final part is completed from the germline J gene. The rearrangement links TRBV20-1 to TRBJ2-1; 13 bases agree with TRBD2. Trimming removed 6 bases from V and 2 bases from J; junction bases left unmatched: 13. The CDR3 has 18 amino acids. From germline, CDR1 is DFQATT and CDR2 SNEGSKA (reference sequence). Incomplete CDR3 DNA: TGCAGTGCCCTGGGACTAGCGGGACTCTTGGGCACCTACAATGAG. Translation gives CSALGLAGLLGTYNE. The whole CDR3 protein reads CSALGLAGLLGTYNEQFF.

This clone was found many times. From the germline J gene comes the end of the CDR3, since the read stops 3 residues before it. This rearrangement joins TRBV20-1 to TRBJ2-6, with 8 bases aligning to TRBD1. Germline V CDR1 and CDR2: DFQATT, SNEGSKA (reference sequence). V dropped 0 bases and J dropped 0; count of bases not matched to a gene: 7. The CDR3 is 18 amino acids. The part of the CDR3 DNA that was read is TGCAGTGCTAGAGAGGTAGACAGGGGTTTCTCTGGGGCCAACGTC. Amino acids: CSAREVDRGFSGANV. The CDR3, in full, reads CSAREVDRGFSGANVLTF.

This clone occurred many times. The read stops 3 residues short of the end of the CDR3; the missing end is completed from the germline J gene. The chain combines TRBV4-2 with TRBJ2-1; possibly TRBD2 for D (5 bases). The CDR3 consists of 16 residues. CDR1 is LGHNA, CDR2 YNFKEQ, per germline. Between the trimmed V and J ends, which lost 0 bases and 6 bases, there was a span of 15 bases. CDR3: CASSQDTARVVNEQFF. The CDR3 DNA, read in part, is TGTGCCAGCAGCCAAGATACCGCGAGGGTAGTCAATGAG.

This clone was counted at least ten times. The CDR3 end falls 3 residues outside the read, so it is completed with the germline J gene. The genes are TRBV7-9 and TRBJ1-1; the match to TRBD1 covers 11 bases. Looked up from germline, CDR1 is SEHNR and CDR2 is FQNEAQ (reference sequence). V lost 6 bases, J lost 7 bases, and 10 bases stayed unmatched. The CDR3 totals 15 residues. This CDR3 reads CASRASRDRGGEAFF. The sequenced CDR3 bases are TGTGCCAGCAGGGCAAGTCGGGACAGGGGGGGTGAA.

This clone was detected a few times. Read data end 3 residues before the CDR3 end; the end is taken from the germline J gene. The chain joins TRBV19 to TRBJ2-2; D unresolved. CDR1 and CDR2 from the germline V gene are LNHDA and SQIVND (reference sequence). The CDR3 sequence is 13 residues long. The covered CDR3 bases are TGTGCCAGCTCTAAGAATTATAATTCACCG. Protein: CASSKNYNSP. The entire CDR3 is CASSKNYNSPLFF.

This clone was counted at least ten times. The read ends 3 residues shy of where the CDR3 ends; the end is completed using the germline J gene. The rearrangement links TRBV7-6 to TRBJ2-1; D is ambiguous. The V end lost 6 bases, the J end lost 7 bases, and 16 bases lay between the germline ends. The CDR3 length is 14 residues. CDR1 and CDR2 (germline): SGHVS, FNYEAQ. This chain's CDR3 is CASSFRVSANEQFF. The DNA read from the CDR3 is TGTGCCAGCAGTTTCCGGGTTTCAGCGAATGAG.